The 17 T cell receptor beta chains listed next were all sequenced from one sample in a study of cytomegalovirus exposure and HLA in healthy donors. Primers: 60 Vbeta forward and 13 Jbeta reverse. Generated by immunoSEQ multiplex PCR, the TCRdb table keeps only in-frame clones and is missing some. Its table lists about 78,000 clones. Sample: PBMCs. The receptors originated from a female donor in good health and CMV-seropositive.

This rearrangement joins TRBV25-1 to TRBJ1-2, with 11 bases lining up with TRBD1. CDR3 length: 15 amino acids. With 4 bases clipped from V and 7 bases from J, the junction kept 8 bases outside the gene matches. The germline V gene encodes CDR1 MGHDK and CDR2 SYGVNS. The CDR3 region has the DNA TGTGCCAGCAGTGTAGGAGGGACAGGGGGGTTTGGCTACACCTTC. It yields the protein CASSVGGTGGFGYTF.

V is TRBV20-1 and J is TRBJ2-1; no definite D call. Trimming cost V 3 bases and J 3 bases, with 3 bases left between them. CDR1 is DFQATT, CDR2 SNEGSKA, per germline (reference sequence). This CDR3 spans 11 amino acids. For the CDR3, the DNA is TGCAGTGCTAGTAACTACAATGAGCAGTTCTTC. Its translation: CSASNYNEQFF.

CDR3 bases: TGTGCCAGCTCAAGACTCGGAGGGGACACTGAAGCTTTCTTT. Protein: CASSRLGGDTEAFF. V usage is TRBV18 and J usage is TRBJ1-1, with D possibly matching TRBD1 (5 bases). Germline V lookup: CDR1 KGHSH, CDR2 LQKENI. The CDR3 has 14 amino acids. Trimming took 5 bases from V and 3 from J, leaving 13 bases between them.

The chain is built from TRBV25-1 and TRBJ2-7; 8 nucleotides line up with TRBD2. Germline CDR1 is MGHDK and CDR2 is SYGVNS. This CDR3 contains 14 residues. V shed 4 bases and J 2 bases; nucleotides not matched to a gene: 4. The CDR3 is CASSGRRGAYEQYF. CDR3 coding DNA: TGTGCCAGCAGTGGAAGGCGGGGGGCCTACGAGCAGTACTTC.

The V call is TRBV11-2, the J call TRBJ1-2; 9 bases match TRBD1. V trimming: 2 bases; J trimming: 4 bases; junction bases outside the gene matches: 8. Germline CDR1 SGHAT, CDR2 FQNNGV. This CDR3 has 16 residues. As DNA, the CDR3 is TGTGCCAGCAGCTTAAATTGGGACAGGGACTCCTATGGCTACACCTTC. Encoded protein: CASSLNWDRDSYGYTF.

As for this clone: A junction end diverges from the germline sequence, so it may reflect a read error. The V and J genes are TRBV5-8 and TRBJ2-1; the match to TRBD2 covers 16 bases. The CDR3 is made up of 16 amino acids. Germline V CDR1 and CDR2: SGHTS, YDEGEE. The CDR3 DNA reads TGCATAGGGGGACTAGCGGGGGGGAGCTCCTACAATGAGCAGTTCTTC. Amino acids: CIGGLAGGSSYNEQFF.

The CDR3: CASSFRGSNQPQHF. The CDR3 nucleotides read TGTGCCAGCAGCTTTAGGGGAAGCAATCAGCCCCAGCATTTT. The rearrangement links TRBV5-8 to TRBJ1-5; D is perhaps TRBD1 (5 bases). V was shortened by 2 bases and J by 1 base, with 7 bases between the two germline ends. The germline V gene has CDR1 SGHTS and CDR2 YDEGEE. This CDR3 region has 14 residues.

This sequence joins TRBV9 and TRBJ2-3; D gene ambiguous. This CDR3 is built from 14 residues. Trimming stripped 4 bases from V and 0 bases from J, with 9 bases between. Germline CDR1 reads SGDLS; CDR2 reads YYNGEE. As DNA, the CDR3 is TGTGCCAGCAGCCTAACGGGTAGCACAGATACGCAGTATTTT. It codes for CASSLTGSTDTQYF. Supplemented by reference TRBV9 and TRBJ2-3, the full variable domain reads DSGVTQTPKHLITATGQRVTLRCSPRSGDLSVYWYQQSLDQGLQFLIQYYNGEERAKGNILERFSAQQFPDLHSELNLSSLELGDSALYFCASSLTGSTDTQYFGPGTRLTVL.

CDR3 nucleotide sequence: TGTGCCAGCAGTTACAGAAGACAGGGGGGAGATACGCAGTATTTT. It encodes CASSYRRQGGDTQYF. This chain uses TRBV6-6 with TRBJ2-3; TRBD1 matches 9 bases. The CDR3 consists of 15 residues. The V gene end was trimmed by 2 bases and the J gene end by 5 bases; junction bases not matched to a gene: 5. CDR1 is MNHNY, CDR2 SVGAGI, per germline (reference sequence).

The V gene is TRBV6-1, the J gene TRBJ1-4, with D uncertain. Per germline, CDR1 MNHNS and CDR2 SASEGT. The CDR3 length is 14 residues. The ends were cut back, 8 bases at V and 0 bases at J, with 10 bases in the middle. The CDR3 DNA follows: TGTGCCAGCCGACGACTGCCAACTAATGAAAAACTGTTTTTT. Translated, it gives CASRRLPTNEKLFF.

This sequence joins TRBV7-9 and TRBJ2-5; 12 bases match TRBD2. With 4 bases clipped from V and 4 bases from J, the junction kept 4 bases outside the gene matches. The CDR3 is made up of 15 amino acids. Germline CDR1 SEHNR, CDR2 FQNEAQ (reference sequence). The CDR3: CASSSPGLAGETQYF. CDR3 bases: TGTGCCAGCAGCTCCCCGGGACTAGCGGGAGAGACCCAGTACTTC.

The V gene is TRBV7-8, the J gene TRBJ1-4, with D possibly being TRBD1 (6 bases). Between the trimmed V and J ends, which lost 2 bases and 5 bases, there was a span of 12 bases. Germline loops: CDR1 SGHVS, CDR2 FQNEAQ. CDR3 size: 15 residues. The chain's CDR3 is CASSLLQGANEKLFF. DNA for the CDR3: TGTGCCAGCAGCTTACTACAGGGCGCAAATGAAAAACTGTTTTTT.

The CDR3 is CASSQESGSSAYEQYF. For the CDR3, the DNA is TGCGCCAGCAGCCAAGAATCGGGGTCTAGCGCCTACGAGCAGTACTTC. V and J are TRBV4-1 and TRBJ2-7; D may be TRBD2 (6 bases). This CDR3 comprises 16 residues. Trimming removed 0 bases from V and 2 bases from J, with 14 bases in between. CDR1 is MGHRA and CDR2 is YSYEKL in the germline V gene.

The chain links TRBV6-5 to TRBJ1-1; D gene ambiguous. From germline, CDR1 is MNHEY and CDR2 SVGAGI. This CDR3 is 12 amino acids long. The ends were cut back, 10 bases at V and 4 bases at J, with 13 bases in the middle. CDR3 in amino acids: CATRTRSTEAFF. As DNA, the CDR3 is TGTGCCACCCGCACCCGGAGCACTGAAGCTTTCTTT.

CDR3 protein: CASRRGQGTYEQYF. The CDR3 bases are TGTGCCAGCAGACGTGGACAGGGAACCTACGAGCAGTACTTC. V and J are TRBV6-5 and TRBJ2-7, with 8 bases lining up with TRBD1. J was trimmed by 2 bases and V by 6 bases; bases with no gene match: 6. The CDR3 is made up of 14 amino acids. CDR1 MNHEY and CDR2 SVGAGI come from the germline V gene.

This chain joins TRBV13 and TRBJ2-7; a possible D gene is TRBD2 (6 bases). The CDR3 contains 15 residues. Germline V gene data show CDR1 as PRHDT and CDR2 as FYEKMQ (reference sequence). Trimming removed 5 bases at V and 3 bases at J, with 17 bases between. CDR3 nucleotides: TGTGCCAGCAGCCTGGGACTGACGGACGGCTACGAGCAGTACTTC. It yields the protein CASSLGLTDGYEQYF.

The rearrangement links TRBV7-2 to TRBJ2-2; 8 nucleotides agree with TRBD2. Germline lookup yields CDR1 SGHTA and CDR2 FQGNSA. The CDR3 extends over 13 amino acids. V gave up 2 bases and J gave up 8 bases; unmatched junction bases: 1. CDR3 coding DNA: TGTGCCAGCAGCTTACGGGGGGGTGGGGAGCTGTTTTTT. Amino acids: CASSLRGGGELFF.